Included here is one T cell receptor (beta chain) sequence, with context. Its antigen is as yet unknown. After removal of 4 bases from V and 1 base from J, the junction contained 9 bases not matched to a gene. The CDR3 is 17 residues long. Germline V lookup: CDR1 MNHNS, CDR2 SASEGT. This sample was taken from a study of shared clonotypes between healthy human individuals. Study summary: Per donor, three plates held CD4 naive cells, three held CD4 memory, two held CD8 naive and one held CD8 memory. Findings and caveats of the study: Few donors restricted represented genetic and exposure-history diversity. The study found approximately 5% of naive CD4 clonotypes shared across several donors.

The assay was immunoSEQ multiplex PCR, and TCRdb's table has in-frame clones only and misses some. The sample consists of under 600,000 clones, 90% to 96% of them appearing once. The donor population consisted of healthy HIV-negative adults with no recent acute infections or vaccinations. The material sequenced was naive CD4+ T cells sorted from blood. Subset indicated: CD45RA+ positively selected. The TCR sequence derives from a woman in her 30s in good health. The chain is built from TRBV6-1 and TRBJ2-1; TRBD2 agrees at 8 bases. The CDR3 DNA follows: TGTGCCAGCAGTGTCCCGGGGGGGGACCCTTCCTACAATGAGCAGTTCTTC. Protein: CASSVPGGDPSYNEQFF.